The clone carrying this T cell receptor beta chain was counted only a few times. The antigen is undetermined. The CDR3 has 15 residues. Germline values: CDR1 MNHEY, CDR2 SVGEGT. Trimming took 0 bases from V and 3 from J, leaving 11 bases between them. This record belongs to a study of T cell repertoires in cytomegalovirus infection. TCRdb re-derived calls from the reads in MiXCR, one entry per CDR3 protein. The data hold some 500,000 distinct CDR3 sequences, with about 33% observed a single time. This receptor was identified in a human donor in good health (CMV status not recorded). Some clones in this sample may be carry-over from other donors' samples. The specimen was cultured PBMCs, collected from culture after CMV antigen stimulation. The chain joins TRBV6-2 or TRBV6-3 to TRBJ1-2, with D tentatively TRBD1 (5 bases). In DNA form, the CDR3 reads TGTGCCAGCAGTTACTCCTTTGGGGGTGACTATGGCTACACCTTC. Translated, it gives CASSYSFGGDYGYTF.